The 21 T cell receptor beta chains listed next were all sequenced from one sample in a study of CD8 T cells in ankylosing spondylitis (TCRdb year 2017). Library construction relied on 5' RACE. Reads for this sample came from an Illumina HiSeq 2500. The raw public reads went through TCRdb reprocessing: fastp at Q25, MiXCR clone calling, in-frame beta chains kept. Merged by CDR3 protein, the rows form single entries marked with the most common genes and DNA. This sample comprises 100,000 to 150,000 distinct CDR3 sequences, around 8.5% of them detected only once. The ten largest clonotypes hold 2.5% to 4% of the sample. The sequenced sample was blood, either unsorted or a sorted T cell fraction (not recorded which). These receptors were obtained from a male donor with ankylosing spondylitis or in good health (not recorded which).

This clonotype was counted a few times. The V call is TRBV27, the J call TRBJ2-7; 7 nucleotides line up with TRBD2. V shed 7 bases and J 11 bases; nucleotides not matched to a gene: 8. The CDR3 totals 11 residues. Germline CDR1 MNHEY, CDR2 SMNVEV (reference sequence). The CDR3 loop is CASNAGGGEYF. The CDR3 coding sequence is TGTGCCAGCAACGCCGGGGGAGGGGAGTACTTC.

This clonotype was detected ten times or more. The CDR3, as DNA: TGTGCCAGCAGTGCGGTAGCCTACGAGCAGTACTTC. It translates to CASSAVAYEQYF. The chain links TRBV25-1 to TRBJ2-7, with D hard to call. V was shortened by 4 bases and J by 2 bases, with 6 bases between the two germline ends. Germline lookup yields CDR1 MGHDK and CDR2 SYGVNS. The length of the CDR3 is 12 residues.

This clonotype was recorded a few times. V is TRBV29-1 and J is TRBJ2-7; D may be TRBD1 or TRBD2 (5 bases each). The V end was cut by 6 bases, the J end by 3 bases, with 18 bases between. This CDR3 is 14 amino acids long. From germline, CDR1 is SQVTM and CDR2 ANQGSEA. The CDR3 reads CSVARGRQGYEQYF. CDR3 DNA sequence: TGCAGCGTCGCTCGGGGCAGGCAGGGCTACGAGCAGTACTTC.

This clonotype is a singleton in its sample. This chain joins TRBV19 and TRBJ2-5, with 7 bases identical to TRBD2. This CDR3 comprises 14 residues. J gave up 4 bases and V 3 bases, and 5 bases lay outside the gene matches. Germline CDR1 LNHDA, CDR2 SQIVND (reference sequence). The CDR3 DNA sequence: TGTGCCAGTAGTATGGCCCCGGGAGGAGAGACCCAGTACTTC. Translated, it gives CASSMAPGGETQYF.

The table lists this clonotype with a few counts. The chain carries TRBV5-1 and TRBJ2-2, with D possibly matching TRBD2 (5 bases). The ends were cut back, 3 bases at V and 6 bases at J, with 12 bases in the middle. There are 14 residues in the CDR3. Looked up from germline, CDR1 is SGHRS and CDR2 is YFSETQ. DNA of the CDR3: TGCGCCAGCAGCTCCATTGGGCGGGCCGGGGAGCTGTTTTTT. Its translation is CASSSIGRAGELFF.

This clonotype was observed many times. CDR3 sequence reads: CSARDRGIGEKLFF. CDR3 coding DNA: TGCAGTGCCCGGGACAGGGGTATCGGTGAAAAACTGTTTTTT. The chain uses TRBV20-1 and TRBJ1-4; 10 positions agree with TRBD1. The V gene's germline CDR1 is DFQATT and CDR2 SNEGSKA (reference sequence). The length of the CDR3 is 14 residues. V dropped 6 bases and J dropped 7; count of bases not matched to a gene: 8.

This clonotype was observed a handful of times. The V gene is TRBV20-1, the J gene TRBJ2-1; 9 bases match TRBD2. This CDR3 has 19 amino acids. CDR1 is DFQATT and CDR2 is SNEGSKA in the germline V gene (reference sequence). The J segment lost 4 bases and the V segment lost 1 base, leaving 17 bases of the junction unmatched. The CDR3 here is CSARVRRLVAGVQYNEQFF. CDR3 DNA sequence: TGCAGTGCTAGAGTTCGGCGGTTAGTAGCGGGAGTCCAATACAATGAGCAGTTCTTC.

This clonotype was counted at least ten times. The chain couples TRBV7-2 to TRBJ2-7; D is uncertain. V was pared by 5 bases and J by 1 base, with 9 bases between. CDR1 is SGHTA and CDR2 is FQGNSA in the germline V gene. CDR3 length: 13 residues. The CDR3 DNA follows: TGTGCCAGCAGCGCCCGACTGTCCTACGAGCAGTACTTC. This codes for CASSARLSYEQYF.

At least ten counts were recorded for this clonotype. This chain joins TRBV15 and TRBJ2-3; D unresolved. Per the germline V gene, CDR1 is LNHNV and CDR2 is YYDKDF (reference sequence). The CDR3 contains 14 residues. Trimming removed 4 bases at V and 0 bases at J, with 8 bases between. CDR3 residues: CATSTVYSTDTQYF. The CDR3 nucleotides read TGTGCCACCAGCACCGTTTATAGCACAGATACGCAGTATTTT.

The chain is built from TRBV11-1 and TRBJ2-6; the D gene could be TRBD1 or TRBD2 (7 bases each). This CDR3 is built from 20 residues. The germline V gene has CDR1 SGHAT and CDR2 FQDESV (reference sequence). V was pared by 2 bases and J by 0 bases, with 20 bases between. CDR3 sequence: CASSLYAGDSLSSGANVLTF. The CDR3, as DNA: TGTGCCAGCAGCTTATATGCGGGGGACAGCCTGAGCTCTGGGGCCAACGTCCTGACTTTC.

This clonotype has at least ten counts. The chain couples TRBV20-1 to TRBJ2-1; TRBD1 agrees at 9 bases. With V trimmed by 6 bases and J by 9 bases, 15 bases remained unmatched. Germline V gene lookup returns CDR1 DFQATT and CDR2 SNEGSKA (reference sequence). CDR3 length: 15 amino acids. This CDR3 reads CSAFAPGQGGREQFF. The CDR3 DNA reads TGCAGTGCGTTCGCCCCGGGACAGGGAGGACGTGAGCAGTTCTTC.

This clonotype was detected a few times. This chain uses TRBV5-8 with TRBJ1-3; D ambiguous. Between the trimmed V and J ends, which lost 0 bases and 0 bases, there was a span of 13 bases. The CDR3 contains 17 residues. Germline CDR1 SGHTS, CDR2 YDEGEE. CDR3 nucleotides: TGTGCCAGCAGCTTGGCCAATTGGGCAGCCTCTGGAAACACCATATATTTT. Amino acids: CASSLANWAASGNTIYF.

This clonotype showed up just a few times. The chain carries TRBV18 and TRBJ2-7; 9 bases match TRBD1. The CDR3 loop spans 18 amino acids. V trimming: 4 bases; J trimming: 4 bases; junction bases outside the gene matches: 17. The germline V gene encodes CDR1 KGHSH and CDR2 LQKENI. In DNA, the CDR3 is TGTGCCAGCTCACTCCAAGGAAGGTCGAACAGGGGGCTTTACGAGCAGTACTTC. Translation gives CASSLQGRSNRGLYEQYF.

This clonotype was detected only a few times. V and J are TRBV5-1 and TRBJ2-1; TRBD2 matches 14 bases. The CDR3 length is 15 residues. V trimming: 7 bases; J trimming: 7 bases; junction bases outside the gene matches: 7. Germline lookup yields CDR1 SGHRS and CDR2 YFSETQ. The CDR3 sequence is CASGRLAGGRNEQFF. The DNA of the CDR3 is TGCGCCAGCGGCCGACTAGCGGGAGGGAGAAATGAGCAGTTCTTC.

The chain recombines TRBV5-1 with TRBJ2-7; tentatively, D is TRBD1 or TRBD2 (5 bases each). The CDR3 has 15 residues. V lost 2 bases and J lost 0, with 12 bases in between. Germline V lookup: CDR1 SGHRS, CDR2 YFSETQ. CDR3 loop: CASSFPGRSSYEQYF. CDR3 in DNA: TGCGCCAGCAGCTTCCCGGGACGCAGCTCCTACGAGCAGTACTTC.

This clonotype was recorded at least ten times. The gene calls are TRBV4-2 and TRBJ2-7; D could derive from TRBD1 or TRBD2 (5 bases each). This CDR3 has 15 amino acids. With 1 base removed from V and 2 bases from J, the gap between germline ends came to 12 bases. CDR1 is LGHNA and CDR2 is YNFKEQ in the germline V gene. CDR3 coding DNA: TGTGCCAGCAGCCAAGCCGGGGCCGCCCCCTACGAGCAGTACTTC. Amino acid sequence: CASSQAGAAPYEQYF.

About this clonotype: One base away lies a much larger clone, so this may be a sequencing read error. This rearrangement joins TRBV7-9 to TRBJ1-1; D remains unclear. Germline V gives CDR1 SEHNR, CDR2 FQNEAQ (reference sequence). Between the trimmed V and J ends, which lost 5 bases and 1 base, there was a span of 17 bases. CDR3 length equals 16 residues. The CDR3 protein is CASSPTMASPNTEAFF. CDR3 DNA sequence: TGTGCCAGCAGCCCGACCATGGCCAGCCCGAACACTGAAGCTTTCTTT.

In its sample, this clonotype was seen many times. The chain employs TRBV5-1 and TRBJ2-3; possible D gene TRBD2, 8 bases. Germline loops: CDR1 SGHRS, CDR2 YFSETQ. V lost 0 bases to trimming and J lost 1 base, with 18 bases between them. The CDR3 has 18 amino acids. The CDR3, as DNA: TGCGCCAGCAGCTTGGCCTTCGGGAGGGGGCTCGGCACAGATACGCAGTATTTT. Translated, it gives CASSLAFGRGLGTDTQYF.

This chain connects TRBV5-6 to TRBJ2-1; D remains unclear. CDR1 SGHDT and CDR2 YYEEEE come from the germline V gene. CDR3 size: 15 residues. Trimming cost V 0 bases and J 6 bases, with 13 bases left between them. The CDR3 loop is CASSLAGPGPNEQFF. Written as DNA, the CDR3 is TGTGCCAGCAGCTTGGCCGGCCCAGGTCCCAATGAGCAGTTCTTC.

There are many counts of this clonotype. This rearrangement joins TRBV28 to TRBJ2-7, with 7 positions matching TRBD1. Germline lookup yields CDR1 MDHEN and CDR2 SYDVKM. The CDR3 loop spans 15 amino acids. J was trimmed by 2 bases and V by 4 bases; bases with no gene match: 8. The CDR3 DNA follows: TGTGCCAGCAGTTCCCGTGGACAGGTCACCTACGAGCAGTACTTC. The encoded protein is CASSSRGQVTYEQYF.

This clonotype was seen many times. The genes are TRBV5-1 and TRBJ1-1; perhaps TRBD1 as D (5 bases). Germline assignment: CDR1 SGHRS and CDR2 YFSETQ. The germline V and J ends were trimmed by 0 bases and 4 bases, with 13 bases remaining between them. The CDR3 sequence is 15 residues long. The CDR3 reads CASSLEAGRSTEAFF. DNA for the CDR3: TGCGCCAGCAGCTTGGAAGCAGGGAGGAGCACTGAAGCTTTCTTT.